These 18 T cell receptor beta chains were all obtained from the same sample, sequenced in a study of T cell changes during pregnancy in multiple sclerosis. Assay used: immunoSEQ multiplex PCR; TCRdb lists only in-frame clones, some missing. The table lists about 30,000 clones, approximately 90% of them singletons. This sample comprised CD8+ T cells from peripheral blood mononuclear cells, obtained in the second trimester of pregnancy. The receptors were sampled from a female donor with multiple sclerosis, enrolled in a pregnancy study.

The chain combines TRBV10-1 with TRBJ1-2, with D perhaps matching TRBD1 (5 bases). This CDR3 region has 14 residues. Germline-derived CDR1 and CDR2 are WNHNN and SYGVQD (reference sequence). V lost 0 bases and J lost 4, with 9 bases in between. The chain's CDR3 is CASSESRTGYGYTF. The CDR3 DNA follows: TGCGCCAGCAGTGAGTCCCGTACAGGCTATGGCTACACCTTC.

J is TRBJ2-1 and V is TRBV7-2; 8 nucleotides line up with TRBD2. The germline gives CDR1 SGHTA, CDR2 FQGNSA. With 5 bases clipped from V and 0 bases from J, the junction kept 6 bases outside the gene matches. This CDR3 is built from 16 residues. The CDR3 DNA sequence: TGTGCCAGCAGCCAGTGGAGCGGGAGCTCCTACAATGAGCAGTTCTTC. This codes for CASSQWSGSSYNEQFF.

Regarding this clone: The sample carries other DNA sequences with the same CDR3. This chain uses TRBV10-3 with TRBJ2-2; no firm D call. The V end was cut by 7 bases, the J end by 2 bases, with 8 bases between. Per the germline V gene, CDR1 is ENHRY and CDR2 is SYGVKD. This CDR3 has 13 amino acids. The CDR3 reads CAITPGNTGELFF. The CDR3 nucleotides are TGTGCCATCACTCCAGGTAACACCGGGGAGCTGTTTTTT.

As DNA, the CDR3 is TGTGCCAGCAGCTTAGAAGGGTCAGGGGCGGCCACCGGGGAGCTGTTTTTT. Translating it yields CASSLEGSGAATGELFF. V gene TRBV7-8 combines with J gene TRBJ2-2; D perhaps matches TRBD1 (6 bases). Germline V gene lookup returns CDR1 SGHVS and CDR2 FQNEAQ. The CDR3 consists of 17 residues. The V and J ends lost 1 base and 4 bases respectively, with 16 bases between them.

The V gene is TRBV7-9, the J gene TRBJ2-5; possibly TRBD1 for D (5 bases). Deletions cut 5 bases from V and 1 base from J, with 11 bases between. The CDR3 totals 14 residues. Germline CDR1 reads SEHNR; CDR2 reads FQNEAQ (reference sequence). The CDR3 sequence: CASSVRQTQETQYF. CDR3 DNA: TGTGCCAGCAGCGTTCGACAGACCCAAGAGACCCAGTACTTC.

This rearrangement joins TRBV13 to TRBJ2-7; TRBD1 matches 9 bases. The V and J ends lost 1 base and 9 bases, in that order; junction bases with no gene match: 7. CDR1 and CDR2 (germline): PRHDT, FYEKMQ (reference sequence). The CDR3 is 14 residues long. Here the CDR3 reads CASSLVGTGKGQYF. CDR3 in DNA: TGTGCCAGCAGCTTAGTGGGGACAGGGAAGGGGCAGTACTTC.

J is TRBJ2-7 and V is TRBV7-9; a possible D gene is TRBD2 (5 bases). Trimming took off 2 bases at V and 3 bases at J, with 14 bases between the two ends. The V gene's germline CDR1 is SEHNR and CDR2 FQNEAQ (reference sequence). The CDR3 is 15 amino acids. Here the CDR3 reads CASSLKRNSRYEQYF. CDR3 coding DNA: TGTGCCAGCAGCTTAAAGCGGAATTCACGCTACGAGCAGTACTTC.

This rearrangement joins TRBV10-2 to TRBJ2-3, with no clear D. Per the germline V gene, CDR1 is WSHSY and CDR2 is SAAADI. Trimming left V 7 bases short and J 4 bases short, with 9 bases between. This CDR3 region has 12 residues. Here the CDR3 DNA reads TGCGCCAGCAATCTATTTCCAGATACGCAGTATTTT. Amino acid sequence: CASNLFPDTQYF.

The chain has TRBV6-6 and TRBJ1-2, with 9 bases matching TRBD1. J lost 5 bases, V lost 3 bases, and 4 bases had no gene match. The CDR3 is 14 amino acids. Germline V gene data show CDR1 as MNHNY and CDR2 as SVGAGI (reference sequence). CDR3 sequence (DNA): TGTGCCAGCAGTTATGGGACAGGGATATATGGCTACACCTTC. Translated, it gives CASSYGTGIYGYTF.

The V gene is TRBV25-1, the J gene TRBJ2-7; D is perhaps TRBD2 (7 bases). The germline V gene encodes CDR1 MGHDK and CDR2 SYGVNS. This CDR3 spans 14 amino acids. The V end was cut by 1 base, the J end by 5 bases, with 12 bases between. CDR3 protein: CASSEFGGGDEQYF. The CDR3 coding sequence is TGTGCCAGCAGTGAATTTGGAGGGGGGGACGAGCAGTACTTC.

This clone was observed a single time. The chain recombines TRBV29-1 with TRBJ2-1; 7 bases map to TRBD2. Germline CDR1 SQVTM, CDR2 ANQGSEA. The CDR3 consists of 15 residues. V lost 5 bases to trimming and J lost 2 bases; unmatched junction nucleotides: 9. The chain's CDR3 is CSVTPTSATYNEQFF. The CDR3 bases are TGCAGCGTTACCCCCACTAGCGCCACCTACAATGAGCAGTTCTTC.

V and J are TRBV7-7 and TRBJ2-7, with a tentative D call TRBD2 (6 bases). The V gene lost 1 base and the J gene lost 6 bases, with 13 bases spanning the gap. Per the germline V gene, CDR1 is SSHAT and CDR2 is FNYEAQ (reference sequence). This CDR3 has 14 residues. CDR3 sequence reads: CASSLGGSGSEQYF. CDR3 nucleotide sequence: TGTGCCAGCAGCTTAGGAGGGTCCGGGAGCGAGCAGTACTTC.

V usage is TRBV27 and J usage is TRBJ2-1; 11 bases are a match to TRBD2. V dropped 10 bases and J dropped 1; count of bases not matched to a gene: 9. Germline-derived CDR1 and CDR2 are MNHEY and SMNVEV (reference sequence). This CDR3 region has 16 residues. CDR3 coding DNA: TGTGCCACCTCTCCTAGCGGGAGGATTTCCTACAATGAGCAGTTCTTC. Translation: CATSPSGRISYNEQFF.

By sample fraction, this clone is medium-sized (0.01 to 0.1%). The V call is TRBV6-6, the J call TRBJ2-7, with D perhaps TRBD2 (5 bases). Germline-derived CDR1 and CDR2 are MNHNY and SVGAGI (reference sequence). V gave up 2 bases and J gave up 3 bases, with 11 bases separating them. The CDR3 sequence is 14 residues long. The CDR3 sequence is CASSYNYRGYEQYF. The CDR3 DNA is TGTGCCAGCAGTTACAATTACCGGGGCTACGAGCAGTACTTC.

The chain couples TRBV5-1 to TRBJ2-1, with TRBD2 matching over 12 bases. Per the germline V gene, CDR1 is SGHRS and CDR2 is YFSETQ. The CDR3 is 16 amino acids. After removal of 0 bases from V and 7 bases from J, the junction contained 5 bases not matched to a gene. The CDR3 nucleotides read TGCGCCAGCAGCTTGGGTCTAGCGGGAGGGCCTAATGAGCAGTTCTTC. Translated, it gives CASSLGLAGGPNEQFF. Full variable domain (rest looked up from reference TRBV5-1 and TRBJ2-1): KAGVTQTPRYLIKTRGQQVTLSCSPISGHRSVSWYQQTPGQGLQFLFEYFSETQRNKGNFPGRFSGRQFSNSRSEMNVSTLELGDSALYLCASSLGLAGGPNEQFFGPGTRLTVL.

The chain joins TRBV13 to TRBJ2-7; a weak D match, TRBD2 (5 bases). The V and J ends lost 2 bases and 6 bases respectively, with 14 bases between them. The CDR3 loop spans 14 amino acids. The germline gives CDR1 PRHDT, CDR2 FYEKMQ (reference sequence). CDR3 bases: TGTGCCAGCAGCTTAACCGTTCCTCGGGGCGAGCAGTACTTC. Its translation is CASSLTVPRGEQYF. Based on the CDR3 plus reference TRBV13 and TRBJ2-7, the full variable domain is AAGVIQSPRHLIKEKRETATLKCYPIPRHDTVYWYQQGPGQDPQFLISFYEKMQSDKGSIPDRFSAQQFSDYHSELNMSSLELGDSALYFCASSLTVPRGEQYFGPGTRLTVT.

This sequence joins TRBV7-9 and TRBJ1-1; D might be TRBD1 (6 bases). The CDR3 has 12 amino acids. The V and J ends lost 11 bases and 1 base respectively, with 11 bases between them. CDR1 and CDR2 (germline): SEHNR, FQNEAQ (reference sequence). This CDR3 reads CAGQQGNTEAFF. CDR3 DNA: TGTGCCGGTCAACAGGGGAACACTGAAGCTTTCTTT. Based on the CDR3 plus reference TRBV7-9 and TRBJ1-1, the full variable domain is DTGVSQNPRHKITKRGQNVTFRCDPISEHNRLYWYRQTLGQGPEFLTYFQNEAQLEKSRLLSDRFSAERPKGSFSTLEIQRTEQGDSAMYLCAGQQGNTEAFFGQGTRLTVV.

This clone has a single count. The rearrangement uses TRBV4-2 and TRBJ2-1; D gene unclear. The CDR3 is made up of 18 amino acids. Deletions cut 2 bases from V and 2 bases from J, with 19 bases between. Germline values: CDR1 LGHNA, CDR2 YNFKEQ. This CDR3 reads CASSQFAFFSPPYNEQFF. As DNA, the CDR3 is TGTGCCAGCAGCCAATTCGCTTTCTTCAGTCCTCCCTACAATGAGCAGTTCTTC.